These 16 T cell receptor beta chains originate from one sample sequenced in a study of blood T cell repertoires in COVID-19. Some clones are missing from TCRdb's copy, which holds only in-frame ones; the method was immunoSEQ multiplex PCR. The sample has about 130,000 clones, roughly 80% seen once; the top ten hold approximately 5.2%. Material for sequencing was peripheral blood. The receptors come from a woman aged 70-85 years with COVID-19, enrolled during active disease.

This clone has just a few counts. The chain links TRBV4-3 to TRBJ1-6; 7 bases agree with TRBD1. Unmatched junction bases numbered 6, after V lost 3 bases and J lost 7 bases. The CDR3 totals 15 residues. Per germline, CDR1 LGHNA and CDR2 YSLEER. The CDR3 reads CASSQRHRGNSPLHF. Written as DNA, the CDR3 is TGCGCCAGCAGCCAGCGCCACAGGGGCAATTCACCCCTCCACTTT.

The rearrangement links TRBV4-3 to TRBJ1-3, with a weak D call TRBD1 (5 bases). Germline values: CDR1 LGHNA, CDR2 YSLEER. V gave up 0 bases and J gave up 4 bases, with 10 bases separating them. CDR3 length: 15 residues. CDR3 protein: CASSQDPQGGNTIYF. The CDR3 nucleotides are TGCGCCAGCAGCCAAGATCCGCAGGGAGGAAACACCATATATTTT.

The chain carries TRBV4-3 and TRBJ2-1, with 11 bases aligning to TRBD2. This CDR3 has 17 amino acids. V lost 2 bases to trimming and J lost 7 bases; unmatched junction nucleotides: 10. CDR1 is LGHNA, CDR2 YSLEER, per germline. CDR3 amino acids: CASSQRVVAGGPNEQFF. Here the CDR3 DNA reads TGCGCCAGCAGCCAAAGGGTGGTAGCGGGGGGGCCTAATGAGCAGTTCTTC.

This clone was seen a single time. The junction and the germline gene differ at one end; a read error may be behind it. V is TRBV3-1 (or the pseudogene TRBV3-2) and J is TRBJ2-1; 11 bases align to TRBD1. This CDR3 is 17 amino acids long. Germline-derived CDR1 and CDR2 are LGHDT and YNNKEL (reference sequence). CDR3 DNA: TGTGCCAGCAGTCAAGTATCCGGGACAGGGGGCTACAATGAGCAGTTCTTC. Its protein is CASSQVSGTGGYNEQFF.

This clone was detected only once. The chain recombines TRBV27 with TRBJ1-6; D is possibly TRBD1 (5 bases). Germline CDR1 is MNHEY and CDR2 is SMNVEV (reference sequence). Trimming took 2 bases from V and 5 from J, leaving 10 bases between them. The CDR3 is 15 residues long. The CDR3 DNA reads TGTGCCAGCAGTTTAGTGACAGCACATAATTCACCCCTCCACTTT. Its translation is CASSLVTAHNSPLHF.

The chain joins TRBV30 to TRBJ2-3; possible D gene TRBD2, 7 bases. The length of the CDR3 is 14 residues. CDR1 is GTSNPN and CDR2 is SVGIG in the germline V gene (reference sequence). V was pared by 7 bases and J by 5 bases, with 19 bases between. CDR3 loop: CAFRGGGAGDTQYF. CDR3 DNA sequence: TGTGCCTTCCGAGGAGGGGGGGCCGGAGATACGCAGTATTTT.

CDR3 amino acids: CASSLLGGTYEQYF. CDR3 DNA sequence: TGTGCCAGCAGTTTATTGGGGGGAACCTACGAGCAGTACTTC. This sequence joins TRBV28 and TRBJ2-7; tentative D call: TRBD2 (6 bases). V was clipped by 1 base and J by 2 bases, with 9 bases between them. Germline V lookup: CDR1 MDHEN, CDR2 SYDVKM. The CDR3 has 14 amino acids.

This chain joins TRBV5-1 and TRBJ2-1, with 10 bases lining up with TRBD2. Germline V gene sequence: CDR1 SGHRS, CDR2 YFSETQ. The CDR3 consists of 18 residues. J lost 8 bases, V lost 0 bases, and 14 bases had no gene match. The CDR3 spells CASSLEVAGGRPRDEQFF. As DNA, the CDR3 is TGCGCCAGCAGCTTGGAAGTAGCGGGGGGACGCCCGAGGGATGAGCAGTTCTTC.

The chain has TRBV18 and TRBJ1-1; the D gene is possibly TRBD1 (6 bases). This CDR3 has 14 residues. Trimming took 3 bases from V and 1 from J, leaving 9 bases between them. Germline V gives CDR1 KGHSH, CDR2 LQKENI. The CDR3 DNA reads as TGTGCCAGCTCACCTACGACAGGGAACACTGAAGCTTTCTTT. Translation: CASSPTTGNTEAFF.

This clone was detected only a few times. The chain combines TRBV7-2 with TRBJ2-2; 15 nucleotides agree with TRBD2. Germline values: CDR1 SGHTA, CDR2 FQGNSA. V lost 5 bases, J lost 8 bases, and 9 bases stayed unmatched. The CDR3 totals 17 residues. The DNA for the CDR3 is TGTGCCAGCAGCCCAACCGGGACTAGCGGGGGGCGTGGGGAGCTGTTTTTT. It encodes CASSPTGTSGGRGELFF.

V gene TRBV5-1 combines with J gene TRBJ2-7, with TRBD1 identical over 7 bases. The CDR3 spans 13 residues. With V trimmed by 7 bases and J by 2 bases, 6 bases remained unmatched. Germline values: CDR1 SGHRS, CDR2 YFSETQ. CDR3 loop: CASSRDRTYEQYF. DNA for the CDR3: TGCGCCAGCTCTAGGGACAGAACCTACGAGCAGTACTTC.

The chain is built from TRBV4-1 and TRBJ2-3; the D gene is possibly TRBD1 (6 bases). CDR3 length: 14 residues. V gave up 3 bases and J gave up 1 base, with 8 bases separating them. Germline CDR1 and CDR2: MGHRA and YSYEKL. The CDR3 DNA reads TGCGCCAGCAGCCACAGGACAGGCACAGATACGCAGTATTTT. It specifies CASSHRTGTDTQYF.

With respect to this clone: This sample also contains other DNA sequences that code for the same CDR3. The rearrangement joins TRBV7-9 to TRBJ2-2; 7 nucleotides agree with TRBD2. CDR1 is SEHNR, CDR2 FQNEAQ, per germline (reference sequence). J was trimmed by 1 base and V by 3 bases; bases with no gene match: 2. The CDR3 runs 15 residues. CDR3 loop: CASSLASGNTGELFF. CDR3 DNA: TGTGCCAGCAGCTTGGCTAGCGGGAACACCGGGGAGCTGTTTTTT.

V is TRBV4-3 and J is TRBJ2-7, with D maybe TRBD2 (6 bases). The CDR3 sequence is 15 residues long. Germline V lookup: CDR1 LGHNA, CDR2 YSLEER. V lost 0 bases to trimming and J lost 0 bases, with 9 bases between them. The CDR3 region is CASSQDLRGSYEQYF. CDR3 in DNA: TGCGCCAGCAGCCAAGATCTGCGGGGCTCCTACGAGCAGTACTTC.

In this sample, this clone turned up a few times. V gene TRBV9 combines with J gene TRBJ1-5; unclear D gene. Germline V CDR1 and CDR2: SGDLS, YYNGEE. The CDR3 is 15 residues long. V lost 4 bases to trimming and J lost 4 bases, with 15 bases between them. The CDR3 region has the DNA TGTGCCAGCAGCTCGCTTGGAGTCGGGAATCAGCCCCAGCATTTT. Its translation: CASSSLGVGNQPQHF.

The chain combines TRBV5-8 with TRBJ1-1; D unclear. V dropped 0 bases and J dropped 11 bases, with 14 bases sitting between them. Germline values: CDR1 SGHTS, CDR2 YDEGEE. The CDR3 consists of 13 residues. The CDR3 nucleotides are TGTGCCAGCAGCTTGGAAACCCCCCCCGGTGCTTTCTTT. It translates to CASSLETPPGAFF.